These 14 T cell receptor beta chains were all obtained from the same sample, sequenced in a study of spatial heterogeneity in lung cancer. Findings and caveats of the study: Within tumors, counts of expanded alpha and beta TCRs tracked tumor mutation counts.

TCRdb re-called the 5' RACE reads with MiXCR, one entry per CDR3 protein. The table has 20,000 to 30,000 distinct CDR3 sequences, under 10% seen once; the top ten hold over 7%. These receptors lack a known antigen. The time point here: sample taken at primary tumor resection. This material consisted of lung tumor tissue, taken at surgery. The receptor source for this set is a male donor with early-stage non-small cell lung cancer.

V gene TRBV5-6 combines with J gene TRBJ2-5; either TRBD1 or TRBD2 may supply D (5 bases each). This CDR3 region has 13 residues. Germline values: CDR1 SGHDT, CDR2 YYEEEE. V was clipped by 0 bases and J by 4 bases, with 7 bases between them. CDR3 protein: CASSLGGGETQYF. The CDR3 nucleotides read TGTGCCAGCAGCTTGGGTGGGGGAGAGACCCAGTACTTC.

In this sample, this clonotype turned up many times. The chain couples TRBV4-2 to TRBJ2-3, with TRBD2 identical over 8 bases. Germline trimming cut 4 bases from V and 1 base from J; bases unmatched to any gene: 1. There are 14 residues in the CDR3. CDR1 is LGHNA, CDR2 YNFKEQ, per germline. In DNA, the CDR3 is TGTGCCAGCAGCCCGGGGGGGGGCACAGATACGCAGTATTTT. It translates to CASSPGGGTDTQYF.

J is TRBJ2-2 and V is TRBV11-2; 10 bases are a match to TRBD2. The CDR3 extends over 15 amino acids. Trimming removed 5 bases from V and 6 bases from J; junction bases left unmatched: 6. Per germline, CDR1 SGHAT and CDR2 FQNNGV. The CDR3 protein is CASSLASGSPGELFF. Here the CDR3 DNA reads TGTGCCAGCAGCCTGGCTAGCGGGAGTCCCGGGGAGCTGTTTTTT.

This clonotype was picked up one time. The junction and the germline gene differ at one end; a read error may be behind it. The chain recombines TRBV29-1 with TRBJ2-7, with 12 positions matching TRBD1. Germline lookup yields CDR1 SQVTM and CDR2 ANQGSEA. This CDR3 is built from 13 residues. This CDR3 is CSAGTGTGGEQYF. The CDR3 DNA reads TGCAGCGCCGGAACCGGGACAGGGGGCGAGCAATACTTC.

At least ten counts were recorded for this clonotype. The V call is TRBV27, the J call TRBJ2-5, with TRBD1 matching over 8 bases. Looked up from germline, CDR1 is MNHEY and CDR2 is SMNVEV (reference sequence). The CDR3 contains 15 residues. V dropped 6 bases and J dropped 4; count of bases not matched to a gene: 10. DNA for the CDR3: TGTGCCAGCAGATCCGCCGGGACAGGTCGAGAGACCCAGTACTTC. Protein product: CASRSAGTGRETQYF.

This clonotype was recorded at least ten times. CDR3 residues: CASSPGQGETGELFF. In DNA, the CDR3 is TGCGCCAGCAGCCCGGGACAGGGCGAAACCGGGGAGCTGTTTTTT. V usage is TRBV5-1 and J usage is TRBJ2-2, with 9 bases aligning to TRBD1. This CDR3 region has 15 residues. The V gene end was trimmed by 4 bases and the J gene end by 5 bases; junction bases not matched to a gene: 6. Per germline, CDR1 SGHRS and CDR2 YFSETQ.

This clonotype was seen ten or more times. The chain employs TRBV5-1 and TRBJ2-3; D unresolved. Trimming stripped 0 bases from V and 3 bases from J, with 8 bases between. From germline, CDR1 is SGHRS and CDR2 YFSETQ. This CDR3 comprises 14 residues. The DNA of the CDR3 is TGCGCCAGCAGCTTGGCCACCCCGACAGATACGCAGTATTTT. Translation: CASSLATPTDTQYF.

The gene calls are TRBV7-2 and TRBJ2-3; 7 bases agree with TRBD2. The length of the CDR3 is 18 residues. Germline CDR1 and CDR2: SGHTA and FQGNSA. V gave up 5 bases and J gave up 0 bases; unmatched junction bases: 14. CDR3 loop: CASSLRPSGRSSTDTQYF. CDR3 nucleotides: TGTGCCAGCAGCCTGCGTCCTAGCGGCCGGTCTAGCACAGATACGCAGTATTTT.

The chain combines TRBV19 with TRBJ2-7; D gene uncertain. The CDR3 extends over 15 amino acids. Germline V gene lookup returns CDR1 LNHDA and CDR2 SQIVND (reference sequence). V lost 3 bases, J lost 0 bases, and 12 bases lay in between. For the CDR3, the DNA is TGTGCCAGTAGTATGAGCACAGTCCGCTCCTACGAGCAGTACTTC. Its protein is CASSMSTVRSYEQYF.

The rearrangement joins TRBV27 to TRBJ2-1; the match to TRBD1 covers 8 bases. The CDR3 sequence is 13 residues long. Germline loops: CDR1 MNHEY, CDR2 SMNVEV (reference sequence). After removal of 7 bases from V and 4 bases from J, the junction contained 3 bases not matched to a gene. The DNA of the CDR3 is TGTGCCAGCACCAGGACAGGGTACAATGAGCAGTTCTTC. It is translated as CASTRTGYNEQFF.

The chain has TRBV12-3 or TRBV12-4 and TRBJ2-3, with D uncertain. V was cut by 7 bases and J by 2 bases, with 19 bases left in between. The CDR3 runs to 16 residues. The CDR3 region is CASNLWDGGYTDTQYF. In DNA form, the CDR3 reads TGTGCCAGCAATCTTTGGGATGGCGGATACACAGATACGCAGTATTTT.

This clonotype was recorded a few times. The V gene is TRBV5-5, the J gene TRBJ2-2; TRBD2 aligns across 12 bases. Germline CDR1 is SGHKS and CDR2 is YYEKEE (reference sequence). The CDR3 is 18 residues long. V was pared by 1 base and J by 6 bases, with 10 bases of the junction left unmatched. The CDR3 loop is CASSLTTSGRNRAGELFF. The CDR3 bases are TGTGCCAGCAGCTTGACGACTAGCGGGAGAAATCGGGCCGGGGAGCTGTTTTTT.

This clonotype has at least ten counts. The DNA for the CDR3 is TGCGCCAGCAGCCCCTCACTAAGATCCAGGGAGGTGGGCACCGGGGAGCTGTTTTTT. The encoded protein is CASSPSLRSREVGTGELFF. This chain connects TRBV5-1 to TRBJ2-2, with a weak D call TRBD2 (6 bases). The CDR3 consists of 19 residues. Germline V lookup: CDR1 SGHRS, CDR2 YFSETQ. Trimming removed 4 bases from V and 4 bases from J, with 26 bases in between.

Many counts were recorded for this clonotype. Here the CDR3 DNA reads TGTGCCACCCCTCCGGTTTTGTGGGAGGCTAGCAATCAGCCCCAGCATTTT. It codes for CATPPVLWEASNQPQHF. The genes are TRBV27 and TRBJ1-5, with D unclear. This CDR3 region has 17 residues. Germline V gene sequence: CDR1 MNHEY, CDR2 SMNVEV (reference sequence). Trimming cost V 10 bases and J 0 bases, with 22 bases left between them.